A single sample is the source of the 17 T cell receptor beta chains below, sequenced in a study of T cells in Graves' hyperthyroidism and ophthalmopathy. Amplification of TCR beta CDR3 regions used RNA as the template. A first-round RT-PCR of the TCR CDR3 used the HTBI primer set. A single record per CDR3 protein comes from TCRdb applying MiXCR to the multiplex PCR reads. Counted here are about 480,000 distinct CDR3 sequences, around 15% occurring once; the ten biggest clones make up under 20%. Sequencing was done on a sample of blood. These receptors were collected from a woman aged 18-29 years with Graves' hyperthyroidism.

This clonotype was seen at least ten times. The CDR3 nucleotides read TGTGCCAGCGGGGTCGGGGGTTTCTGGTCGGGTGAGCAGTTCTTC. It codes for CASGVGGFWSGEQFF. This chain connects TRBV6-5 to TRBJ2-1; D perhaps matches TRBD2 (6 bases). The CDR3 sequence is 15 residues long. Germline CDR1 and CDR2: MNHEY and SVGAGI. V was shortened by 8 bases and J by 9 bases, with 23 bases between the two germline ends.

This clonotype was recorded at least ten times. The CDR3 region is CASNNAGGGTEAFF. CDR3 DNA: TGTGCCAGCAATAATGCCGGGGGAGGCACTGAAGCTTTCTTT. The chain recombines TRBV6-1 with TRBJ1-1; a possible D gene is TRBD1 (5 bases). CDR1 is MNHNS, CDR2 SASEGT, per germline. The CDR3 is 14 residues long. Trimming removed 7 bases from V and 4 bases from J, with 16 bases in between.

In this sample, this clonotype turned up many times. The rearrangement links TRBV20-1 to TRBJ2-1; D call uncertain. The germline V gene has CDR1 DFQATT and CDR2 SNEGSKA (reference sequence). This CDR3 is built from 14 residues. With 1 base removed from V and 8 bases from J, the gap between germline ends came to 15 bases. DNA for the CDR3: TGCAGTGCTAGAGGCGGTCGCATGGGCGATGAGCAGTTCTTC. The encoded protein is CSARGGRMGDEQFF.

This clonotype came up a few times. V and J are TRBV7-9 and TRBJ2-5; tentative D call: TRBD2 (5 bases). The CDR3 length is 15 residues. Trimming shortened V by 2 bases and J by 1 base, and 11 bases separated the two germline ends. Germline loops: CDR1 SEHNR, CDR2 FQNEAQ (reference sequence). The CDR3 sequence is CASSLRGRGQETQYF. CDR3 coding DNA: TGTGCCAGCAGCTTACGAGGGAGAGGCCAAGAGACCCAGTACTTC.

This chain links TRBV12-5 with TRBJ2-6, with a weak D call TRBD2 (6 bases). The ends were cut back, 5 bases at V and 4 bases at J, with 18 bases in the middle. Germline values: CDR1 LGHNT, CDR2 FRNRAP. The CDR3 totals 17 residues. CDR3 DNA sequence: TGTGCTAGTGGTGGGGCACGGAGGGGTCCCGGGGCCAACGTCCTGACTTTC. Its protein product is CASGGARRGPGANVLTF.

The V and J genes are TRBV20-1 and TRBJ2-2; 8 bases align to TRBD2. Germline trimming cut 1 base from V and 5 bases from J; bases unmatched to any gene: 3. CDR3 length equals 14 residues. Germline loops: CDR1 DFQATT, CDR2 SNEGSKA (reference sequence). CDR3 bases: TGCAGTGCTAGAGGGCAGCGGGGGACCGGGGAGCTGTTTTTT. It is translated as CSARGQRGTGELFF.

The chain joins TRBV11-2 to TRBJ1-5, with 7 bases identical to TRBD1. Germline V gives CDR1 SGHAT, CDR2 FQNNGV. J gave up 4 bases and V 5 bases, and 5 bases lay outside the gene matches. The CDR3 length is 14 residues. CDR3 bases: TGTGCCAGCAGCCCCGGGACAGCTAATCAGCCCCAGCATTTT. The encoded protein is CASSPGTANQPQHF.

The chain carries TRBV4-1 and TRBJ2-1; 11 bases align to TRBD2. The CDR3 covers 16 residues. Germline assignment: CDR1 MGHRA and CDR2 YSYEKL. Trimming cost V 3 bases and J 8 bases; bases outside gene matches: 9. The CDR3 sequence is CASSQTSGIIFDEQFF. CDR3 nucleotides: TGCGCCAGCAGCCAGACTAGCGGGATTATTTTCGATGAGCAGTTCTTC.

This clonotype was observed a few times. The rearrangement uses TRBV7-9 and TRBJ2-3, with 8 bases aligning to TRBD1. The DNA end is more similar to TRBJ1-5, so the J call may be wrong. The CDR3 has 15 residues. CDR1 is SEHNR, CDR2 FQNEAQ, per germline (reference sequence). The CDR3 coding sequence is TGTGCCAGCAGCAGCGACAGGGGTACCACAGATACGCAGCATTTT. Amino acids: CASSSDRGTTDTQHF.

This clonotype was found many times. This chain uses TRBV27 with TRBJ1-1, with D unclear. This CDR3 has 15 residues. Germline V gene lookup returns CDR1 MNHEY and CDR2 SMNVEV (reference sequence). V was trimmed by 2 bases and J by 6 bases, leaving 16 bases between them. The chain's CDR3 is CASSLAGAPSAEAFF. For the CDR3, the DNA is TGTGCCAGCAGTTTAGCAGGAGCGCCGTCGGCTGAAGCTTTCTTT.

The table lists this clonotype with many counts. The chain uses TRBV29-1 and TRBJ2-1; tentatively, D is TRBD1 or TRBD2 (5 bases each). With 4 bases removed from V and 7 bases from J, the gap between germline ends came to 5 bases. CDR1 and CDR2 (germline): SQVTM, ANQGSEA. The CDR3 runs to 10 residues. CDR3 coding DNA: TGCAGCGTTGGGGGGAATGAGCAGTTCTTC. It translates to CSVGGNEQFF.

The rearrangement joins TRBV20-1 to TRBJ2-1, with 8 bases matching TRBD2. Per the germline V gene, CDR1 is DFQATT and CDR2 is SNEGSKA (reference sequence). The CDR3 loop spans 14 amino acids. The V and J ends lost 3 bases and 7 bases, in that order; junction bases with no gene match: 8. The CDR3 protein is CSASIRVAGNEQFF. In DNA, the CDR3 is TGCAGTGCTAGCATCAGGGTAGCGGGGAATGAGCAGTTCTTC.

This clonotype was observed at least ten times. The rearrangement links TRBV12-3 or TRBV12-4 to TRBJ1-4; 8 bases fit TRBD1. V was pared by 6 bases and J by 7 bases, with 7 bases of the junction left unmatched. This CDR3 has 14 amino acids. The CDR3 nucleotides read TGTGCCAGCAGCACAGGGGGGAGTATTGAAAAACTGTTTTTT. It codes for CASSTGGSIEKLFF.

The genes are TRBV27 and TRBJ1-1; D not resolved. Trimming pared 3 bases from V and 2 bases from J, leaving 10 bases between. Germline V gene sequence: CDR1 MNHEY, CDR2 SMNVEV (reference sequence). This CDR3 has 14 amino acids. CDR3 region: CASSFGSRNTEAFF. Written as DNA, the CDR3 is TGTGCCAGCAGTTTCGGCAGTCGCAACACTGAAGCTTTCTTT.

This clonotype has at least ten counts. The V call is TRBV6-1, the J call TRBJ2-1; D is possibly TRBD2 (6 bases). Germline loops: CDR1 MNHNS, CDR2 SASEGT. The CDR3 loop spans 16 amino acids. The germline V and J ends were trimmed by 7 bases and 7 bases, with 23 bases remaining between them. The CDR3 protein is CASNYGTGVVWNEQFF. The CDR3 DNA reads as TGTGCCAGCAATTACGGGACGGGAGTCGTCTGGAATGAGCAGTTCTTC.

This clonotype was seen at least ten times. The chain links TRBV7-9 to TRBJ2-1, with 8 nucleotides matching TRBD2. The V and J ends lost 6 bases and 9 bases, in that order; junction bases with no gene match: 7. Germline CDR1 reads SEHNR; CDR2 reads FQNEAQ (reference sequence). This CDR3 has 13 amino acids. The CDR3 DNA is TGTGCCAGCAGAAAGGCGGGAGGTAGTGAGCAGTTCTTC. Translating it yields CASRKAGGSEQFF.

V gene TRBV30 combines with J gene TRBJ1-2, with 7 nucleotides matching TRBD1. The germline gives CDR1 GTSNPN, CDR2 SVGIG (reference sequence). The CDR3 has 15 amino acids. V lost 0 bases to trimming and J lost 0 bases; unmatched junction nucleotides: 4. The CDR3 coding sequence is TGTGCCTGGAGTGTAGGAGGGGGCTCTAACTATGGCTACACCTTC. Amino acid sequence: CAWSVGGGSNYGYTF.